This is a list of T cell receptor beta chains from one sample in a study of blood T cell repertoires in COVID-19. Clones were read by immunoSEQ multiplex PCR, and TCRdb kept only the in-frame ones, dropping some. The sample consists of tens of thousands of clones, roughly nine tenths of them appearing once. The sequencing input was peripheral blood. The receptor source for this set is a man in his 60s with COVID-19, enrolled during active disease. The CDR3 runs from the conserved cysteine through the conserved F or W. A D gene is named only where the DNA matches it firmly. Size is omitted from some rows. Given values are once, few, many or a class for expanded clones.

V: TRBV28; size: NA; D: NA; J: TRBJ2-1; CDR3: CASSPVYRDLLQFF; DNA: TGTGCCAGCAGCCCTGTCTACCGGGACTTACTGCAGTTCTTC
V: TRBV7-9; size: NA; D: NA; J: TRBJ2-3; CDR3: CASSLVGTRVADTQYF; DNA: TGTGCCAGCAGCTTAGTAGGTACCAGGGTAGCAGATACGCAGTATTTT
V: TRBV6-5; size: few; D: NA; J: TRBJ2-7; CDR3: CASTLTGQVYF; DNA: TGTGCCAGCACTCTCACTGGGCAGGTGTACTTC
V: TRBV18; size: NA; D: TRBD2; J: TRBJ2-5; CDR3: CASSPPSGNQETQYF; DNA: TGTGCCAGCTCACCCCCTAGCGGGAACCAAGAGACCCAGTACTTC
V: TRBV10-1; size: NA; D: TRBD2; J: TRBJ2-2; CDR3: CASSGRGLAGDTGELFF; DNA: TGCGCCAGCAGTGGCAGGGGACTAGCGGGAGACACCGGGGAGCTGTTTTTT
V: TRBV6-6; size: NA; D: TRBD1; J: TRBJ2-3; CDR3: CASRAGGSDTQYF; DNA: TGTGCCAGCAGGGCAGGGGGCTCAGATACGCAGTATTTT
V: TRBV10-1; size: NA; D: TRBD1; J: TRBJ1-1; CDR3: CASRKETGGTEAFF; DNA: TGCGCCAGCAGGAAGGAGACAGGGGGCACTGAAGCTTTCTTT
V: TRBV2; size: NA; D: NA; J: TRBJ2-5; CDR3: CASSESRISETQYF; DNA: TGTGCCAGCAGTGAGTCTAGAATTAGCGAGACCCAGTACTTC
V: TRBV5-1; size: once; D: NA; J: TRBJ2-7; CDR3: CASSLAYGLRDYEQYF; DNA: TGCGCCAGCAGCTTGGCATATGGGTTGAGGGACTACGAGCAGTACTTC
V: TRBV18; size: NA; D: NA; J: TRBJ1-3; CDR3: CASSPQTANSGNTIYF; DNA: TGTGCCAGCTCACCTCAGACAGCCAACTCTGGAAACACCATATATTTT
V: TRBV14; size: once; D: TRBD1; J: TRBJ2-7; CDR3: CASSQRTGEKAFSYEQYF; DNA: TGTGCCAGCAGCCAAAGGACAGGGGAAAAAGCGTTCTCCTACGAGCAGTACTTC
V: TRBV19; size: NA; D: NA; J: TRBJ2-2; CDR3: CASREGARSTGELFF; DNA: TGTGCCAGTAGAGAGGGCGCGCGATCCACCGGGGAGCTGTTTTTT
V: TRBV2; size: NA; D: NA; J: TRBJ1-1; CDR3: CASSLGPTEAFF; DNA: TGTGCCAGCAGTCTGGGCCCCACTGAAGCTTTCTTT
V: TRBV28; size: NA; D: NA; J: TRBJ2-1; CDR3: CASRLEYNEQFF; DNA: TGTGCCAGCCGACTAGAATACAATGAGCAGTTCTTC
V: TRBV5-1; size: NA; D: TRBD2; J: TRBJ2-5; CDR3: CASSLGQPYRAGGSQETQYF; DNA: TGCGCCAGCAGCTTAGGACAGCCCTATAGAGCGGGAGGATCCCAAGAGACCCAGTACTTC
V: TRBV29-1; size: NA; D: TRBD2; J: TRBJ2-5; CDR3: CSVEASGAGGLQETQYF; DNA: TGCAGCGTTGAAGCCTCAGGGGCGGGAGGTCTTCAAGAGACCCAGTACTTC
V: TRBV19; size: NA; D: NA; J: TRBJ1-5; CDR3: CAAGGYAQHF; DNA: TGTGCCGCGGGGGGTTACGCCCAGCATTTT
V: TRBV7-9; size: NA; D: NA; J: TRBJ1-4; CDR3: CASSYPLLGVPNEKLFF; DNA: TGTGCCAGCAGCTACCCCCTCCTAGGGGTTCCTAATGAAAAACTGTTTTTT
V: TRBV7-6; size: NA; D: NA; J: TRBJ2-7; CDR3: CASSYRVGEQYF; DNA: TGTGCCAGCAGCTACAGGGTAGGAGAGCAGTACTTC
V: TRBV19; size: NA; D: TRBD1; J: TRBJ1-4; CDR3: CASSRQGQNEKLFF; DNA: TGTGCCAGTAGTAGACAGGGACAGAACGAAAAACTGTTTTTT
V: TRBV6-5; size: once; D: NA; J: TRBJ2-7; CDR3: CASTSPAGVDEQYF; DNA: TGTGCCAGCACATCACCGGCAGGGGTGGACGAGCAGTACTTC
V: TRBV11-2; size: NA; D: NA; J: TRBJ1-2; CDR3: CASSLSPGDYGYTF; DNA: TGTGCCAGCAGCTTAAGTCCAGGGGACTATGGCTACACCTTC
V: TRBV9; size: NA; D: TRBD2; J: TRBJ2-1; CDR3: CASSVTSGSTEQFF; DNA: TGTGCCAGCAGCGTGACTAGCGGGAGTACTGAGCAGTTCTTC
V: TRBV5-1; size: NA; D: TRBD2; J: TRBJ2-1; CDR3: CASSLSGGSYNEQFF; DNA: TGCGCCAGCAGCCTGAGCGGGGGCTCCTACAATGAGCAGTTCTTC
V: TRBV3-1/TRBV3-2; size: once; D: TRBD1; J: TRBJ2-7; CDR3: CASSRDRGSYEQYF; DNA: TGTGCCAGCAGCCGGGACAGGGGGTCCTACGAGCAGTACTTC
V: TRBV19; size: once; D: NA; J: TRBJ2-5; CDR3: CASSSDGRTQYF; DNA: TGTGCCAGTAGTTCCGATGGTAGGACCCAGTACTTC
V: TRBV18; size: NA; D: NA; J: TRBJ2-1; CDR3: CASSPGTGDEQFF; DNA: TGTGCCAGCTCACCGGGGACGGGAGATGAGCAGTTCTTC
V: TRBV6-6; size: NA; D: TRBD1; J: TRBJ1-1; CDR3: CASSYADRSGEAFF; DNA: TGTGCCAGCAGTTACGCGGACAGGTCCGGTGAAGCTTTCTTT